The source of this TCR beta chain is a study of CD8+ T cells in alopecia areata. Findings and caveats of the study: Sequencing of scalp samples also includes resident alphabeta T cells from normal skin.

The junction had 0 bases not matched to a gene; V was cut back by 0 bases and J by 3 bases. CDR1 SGHNT and CDR2 YYREEE come from the germline V gene (reference sequence). The CDR3 loop spans 14 amino acids. Regarding this clone: Its antigen remains unknown.

It was cDNA, reverse transcribed from extracted RNA, that served as the sequencing template. TCRdb's copy holds only in-frame clones and misses some; the assay was immunoSEQ multiplex PCR. There are 130,000 to 150,000 clones in the sample; approximately 51% occur only once, and 0.99% lies in the top ten. The chain couples TRBV5-4 to TRBJ2-1; the match to TRBD1 covers 7 bases. Specimen: CD4+ T cells sorted from blood, collected at week 0. This TCR came from a human donor with alopecia areata. In DNA, the CDR3 is TGTGCCAGCAGCTTGGACAGGGGCTACAATGAGCAGTTCTTC. As protein: CASSLDRGYNEQFF.